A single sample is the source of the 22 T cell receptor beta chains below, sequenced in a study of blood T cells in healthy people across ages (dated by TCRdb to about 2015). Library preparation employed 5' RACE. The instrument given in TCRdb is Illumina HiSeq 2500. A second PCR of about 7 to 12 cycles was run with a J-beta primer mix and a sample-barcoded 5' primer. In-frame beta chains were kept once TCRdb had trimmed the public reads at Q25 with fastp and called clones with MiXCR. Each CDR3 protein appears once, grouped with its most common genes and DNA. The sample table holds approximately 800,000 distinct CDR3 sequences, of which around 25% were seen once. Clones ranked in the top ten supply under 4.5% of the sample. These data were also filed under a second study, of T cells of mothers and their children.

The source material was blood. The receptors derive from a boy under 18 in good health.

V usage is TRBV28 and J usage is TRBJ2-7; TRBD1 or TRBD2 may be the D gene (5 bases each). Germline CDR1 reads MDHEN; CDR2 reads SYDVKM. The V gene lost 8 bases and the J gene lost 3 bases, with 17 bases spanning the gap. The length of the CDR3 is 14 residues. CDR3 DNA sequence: TGTGCCAGCCGTCCGGGGACCGTAGTCTACGAGCAGTACTTC. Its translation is CASRPGTVVYEQYF.

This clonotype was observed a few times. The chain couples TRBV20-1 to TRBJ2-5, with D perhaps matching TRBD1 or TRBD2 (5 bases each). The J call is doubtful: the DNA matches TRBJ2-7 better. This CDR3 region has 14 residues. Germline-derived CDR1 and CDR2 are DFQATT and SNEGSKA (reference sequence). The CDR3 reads CSAREHLHGAEQYF. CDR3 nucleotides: TGCAGTGCTAGAGAACACCTCCACGGGGCCGAGCAGTACTTC.

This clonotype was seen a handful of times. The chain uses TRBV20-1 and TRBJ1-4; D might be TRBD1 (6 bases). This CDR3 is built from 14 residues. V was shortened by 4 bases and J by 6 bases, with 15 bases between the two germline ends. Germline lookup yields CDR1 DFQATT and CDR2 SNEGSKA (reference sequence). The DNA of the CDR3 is TGCAGTGCTACACAGGGACTTAGGGATGAAAAACTGTTTTTT. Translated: CSATQGLRDEKLFF.

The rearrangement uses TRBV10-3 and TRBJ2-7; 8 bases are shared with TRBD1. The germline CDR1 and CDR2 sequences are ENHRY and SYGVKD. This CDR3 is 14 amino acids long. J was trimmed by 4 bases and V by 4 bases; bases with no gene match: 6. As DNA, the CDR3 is TGTGCCATCAGTGCCACAGGGGGTAGTTACGAGCAGTACTTC. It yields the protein CAISATGGSYEQYF.

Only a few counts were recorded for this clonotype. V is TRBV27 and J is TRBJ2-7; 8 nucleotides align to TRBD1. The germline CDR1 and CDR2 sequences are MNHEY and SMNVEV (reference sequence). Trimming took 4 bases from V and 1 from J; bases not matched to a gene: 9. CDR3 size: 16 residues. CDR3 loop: CASSSVIQGESYEQYF. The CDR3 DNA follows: TGTGCCAGCAGTTCCGTAATACAGGGGGAATCCTACGAGCAGTACTTC.

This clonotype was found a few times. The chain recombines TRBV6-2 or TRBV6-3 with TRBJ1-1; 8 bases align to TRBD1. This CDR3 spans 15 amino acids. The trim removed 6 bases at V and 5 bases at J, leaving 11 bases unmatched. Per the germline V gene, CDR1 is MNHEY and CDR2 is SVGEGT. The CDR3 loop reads CASSRGQDGGTEAFF. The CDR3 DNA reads TGTGCCAGCAGCCGGGGACAGGACGGAGGGACTGAAGCTTTCTTT.

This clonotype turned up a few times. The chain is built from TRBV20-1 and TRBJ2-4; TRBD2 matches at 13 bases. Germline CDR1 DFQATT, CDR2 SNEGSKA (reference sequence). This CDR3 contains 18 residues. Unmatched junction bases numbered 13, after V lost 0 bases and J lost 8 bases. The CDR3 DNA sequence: TGCAGTGCTAGAGATCCTTCTAAGACTAGCGGGAGGTCTTACATTCAGTACTTC. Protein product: CSARDPSKTSGRSYIQYF.

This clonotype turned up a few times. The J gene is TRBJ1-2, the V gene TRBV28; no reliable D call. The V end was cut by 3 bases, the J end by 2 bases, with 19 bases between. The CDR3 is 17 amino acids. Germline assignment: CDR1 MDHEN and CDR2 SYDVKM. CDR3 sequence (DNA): TGTGCCAGCAGTTTTGGAGAAACTCTACTTCCCAACTATGGCTACACCTTC. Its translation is CASSFGETLLPNYGYTF.

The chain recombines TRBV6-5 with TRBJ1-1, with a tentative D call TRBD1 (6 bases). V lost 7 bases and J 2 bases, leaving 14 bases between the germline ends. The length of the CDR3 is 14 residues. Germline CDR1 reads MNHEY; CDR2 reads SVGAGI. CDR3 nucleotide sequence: TGTGCCAGCAACAAAGACAGGATAAACACTGAAGCTTTCTTT. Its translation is CASNKDRINTEAFF.

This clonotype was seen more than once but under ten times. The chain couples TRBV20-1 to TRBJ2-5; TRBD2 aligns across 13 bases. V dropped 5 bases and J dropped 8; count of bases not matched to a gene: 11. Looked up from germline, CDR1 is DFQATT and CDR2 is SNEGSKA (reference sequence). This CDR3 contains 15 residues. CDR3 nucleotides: TGCAGTGCTGCTCGGACTAGCGGGAGTGTAGATACCCAGTACTTC. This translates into CSAARTSGSVDTQYF.

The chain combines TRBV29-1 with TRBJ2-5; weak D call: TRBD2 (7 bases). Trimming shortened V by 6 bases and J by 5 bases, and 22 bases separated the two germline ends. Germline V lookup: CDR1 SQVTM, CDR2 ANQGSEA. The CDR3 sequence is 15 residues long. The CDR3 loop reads CSVEPRGGFGETQYF. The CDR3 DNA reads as TGCAGCGTGGAGCCCAGGGGAGGGTTTGGGGAGACCCAGTACTTC.

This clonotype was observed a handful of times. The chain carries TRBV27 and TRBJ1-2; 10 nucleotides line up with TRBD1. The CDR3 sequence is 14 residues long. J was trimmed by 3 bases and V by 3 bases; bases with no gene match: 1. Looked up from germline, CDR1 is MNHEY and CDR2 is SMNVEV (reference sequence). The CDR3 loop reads CASSFGTGDYGYTF. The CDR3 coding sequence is TGTGCCAGCAGTTTTGGGACAGGGGACTATGGCTACACCTTC.

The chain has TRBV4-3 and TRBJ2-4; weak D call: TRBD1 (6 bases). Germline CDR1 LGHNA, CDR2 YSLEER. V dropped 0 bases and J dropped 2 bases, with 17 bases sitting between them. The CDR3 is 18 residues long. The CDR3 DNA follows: TGCGCCAGCAGCCAAGATCAACAGGGTTATGGAACCAAAAACATTCAGTACTTC. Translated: CASSQDQQGYGTKNIQYF.

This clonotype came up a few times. This CDR3 is CASSSPTGFFTSPLHF. The CDR3 DNA reads as TGTGCCAGCAGCTCCCCGACAGGGTTCTTCACCTCACCCCTCCACTTT. V is TRBV28 and J is TRBJ1-6; 7 bases line up with TRBD1. V shed 6 bases, J shed 10 bases, and the junction held 15 bases outside the gene matches. The CDR3 has 16 residues. Germline-derived CDR1 and CDR2 are MDHEN and SYDVKM.

The DNA for the CDR3 is TGTGCCAGCAGTTACTCGCCAGCCCTAGAACGCCTCAACACTGAAGCTTTCTTT. This codes for CASSYSPALERLNTEAFF. The V gene is TRBV6-2 or TRBV6-3, the J gene TRBJ1-1; D remains unclear. The V gene's germline CDR1 is MNHEY and CDR2 SVGEGT. The CDR3 has 18 amino acids. V lost 0 bases and J 2 bases, leaving 19 bases between the germline ends.

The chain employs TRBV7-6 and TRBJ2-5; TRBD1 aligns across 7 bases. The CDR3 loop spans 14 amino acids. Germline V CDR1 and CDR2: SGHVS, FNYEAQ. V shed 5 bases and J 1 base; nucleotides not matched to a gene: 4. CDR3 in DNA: TGTGCCAGCAGCGCCGGGACAGTCCAAGAGACCCAGTACTTC. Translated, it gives CASSAGTVQETQYF.

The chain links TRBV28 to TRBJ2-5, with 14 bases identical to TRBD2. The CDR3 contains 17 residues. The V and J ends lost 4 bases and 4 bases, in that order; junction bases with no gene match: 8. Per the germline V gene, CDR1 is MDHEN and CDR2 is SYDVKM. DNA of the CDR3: TGTGCCAGCAGTTCAGCGGGACTAGCGGGAGAGAGAGAGACCCAGTACTTC. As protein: CASSSAGLAGERETQYF. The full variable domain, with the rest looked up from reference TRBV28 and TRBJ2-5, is DVKVTQSSRYLVKRTGEKVFLECVQDMDHENMFWYRQDPGLGLRLIYFSYDVKMKEKGDIPEGYSVSREKKERFSLILESASTNQTSMYLCASSSAGLAGERETQYFGPGTRLLVL.

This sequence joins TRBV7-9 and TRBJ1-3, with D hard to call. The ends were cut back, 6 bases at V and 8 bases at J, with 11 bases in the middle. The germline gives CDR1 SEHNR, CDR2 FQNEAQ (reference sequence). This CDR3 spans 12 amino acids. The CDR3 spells CASRLALDTIYF. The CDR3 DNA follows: TGTGCCAGCAGACTAGCGTTGGACACCATATATTTT.

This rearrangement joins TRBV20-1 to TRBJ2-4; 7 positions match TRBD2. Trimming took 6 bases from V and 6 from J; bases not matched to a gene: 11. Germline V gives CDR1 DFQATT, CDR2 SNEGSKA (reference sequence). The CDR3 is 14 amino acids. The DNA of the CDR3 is TGCAGTGCAACACCCAGCGGGGCGATAAACATTCAGTACTTC. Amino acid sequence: CSATPSGAINIQYF.

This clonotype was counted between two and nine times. CDR3 in amino acids: CASREAVGTQYF. DNA of the CDR3: TGTGCCAGCAGGGAAGCGGTGGGGACCCAGTACTTC. V usage is TRBV5-5 and J usage is TRBJ2-5; a possible D gene is TRBD2 (5 bases). Germline V gene data show CDR1 as SGHKS and CDR2 as YYEKEE (reference sequence). This CDR3 is 12 amino acids long. V was trimmed by 5 bases and J by 7 bases, leaving 12 bases between them.

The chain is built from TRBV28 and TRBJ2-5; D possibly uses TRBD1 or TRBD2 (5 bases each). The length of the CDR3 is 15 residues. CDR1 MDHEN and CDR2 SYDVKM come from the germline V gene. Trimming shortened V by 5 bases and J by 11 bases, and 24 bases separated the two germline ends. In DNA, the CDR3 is TGTGCCAGCAGTCGAGGGGCCACCGGCACCTACGAACAGTACTTC. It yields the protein CASSRGATGTYEQYF.

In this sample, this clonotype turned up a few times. Here the CDR3 DNA reads TGCAGCTACAGGGGACTCTATGGCTACACCTTC. This gives the protein CSYRGLYGYTF. The rearrangement uses TRBV29-1 and TRBJ1-2; 7 positions match TRBD1. The CDR3 consists of 11 residues. Germline CDR1 is SQVTM and CDR2 is ANQGSEA. The J segment lost 4 bases and the V segment lost 8 bases, leaving 4 bases of the junction unmatched.